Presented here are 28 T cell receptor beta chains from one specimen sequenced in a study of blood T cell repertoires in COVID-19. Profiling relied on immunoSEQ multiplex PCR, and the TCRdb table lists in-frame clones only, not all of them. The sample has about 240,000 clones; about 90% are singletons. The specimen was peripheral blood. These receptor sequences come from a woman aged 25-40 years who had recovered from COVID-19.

CDR3 residues: CASSDLGAGELFF. CDR3 nucleotide sequence: TGTGCCAGCAGTGATTTAGGGGCGGGGGAGCTGTTTTTT. The V gene is TRBV25-1, the J gene TRBJ2-2; tentatively, D is TRBD1 (5 bases). V lost 3 bases to trimming and J lost 8 bases, with 10 bases between them. The CDR3 contains 13 residues. Looked up from germline, CDR1 is MGHDK and CDR2 is SYGVNS.

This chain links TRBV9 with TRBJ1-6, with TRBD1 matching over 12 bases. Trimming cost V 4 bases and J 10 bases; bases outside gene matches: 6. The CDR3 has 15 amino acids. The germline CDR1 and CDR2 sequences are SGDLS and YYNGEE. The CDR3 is CASSPSGTGGSPLHF. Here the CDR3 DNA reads TGTGCCAGCAGCCCATCCGGGACAGGGGGCTCACCCCTCCACTTT.

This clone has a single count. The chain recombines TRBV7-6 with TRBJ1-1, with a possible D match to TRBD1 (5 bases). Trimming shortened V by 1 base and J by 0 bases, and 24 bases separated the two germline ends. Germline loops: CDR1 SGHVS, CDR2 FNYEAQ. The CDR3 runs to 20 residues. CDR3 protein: CASSLEISDEGAKMNTEAFF. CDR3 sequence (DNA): TGTGCCAGCAGCTTAGAGATTTCGGATGAAGGGGCCAAGATGAACACTGAAGCTTTCTTT.

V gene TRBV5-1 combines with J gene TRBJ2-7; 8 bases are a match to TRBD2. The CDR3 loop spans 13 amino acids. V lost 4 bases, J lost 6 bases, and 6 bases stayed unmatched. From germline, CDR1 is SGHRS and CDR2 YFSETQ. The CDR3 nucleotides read TGCGCCAGCAGCCGGACTAGCTTAGGCGAGCAGTACTTC. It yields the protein CASSRTSLGEQYF.

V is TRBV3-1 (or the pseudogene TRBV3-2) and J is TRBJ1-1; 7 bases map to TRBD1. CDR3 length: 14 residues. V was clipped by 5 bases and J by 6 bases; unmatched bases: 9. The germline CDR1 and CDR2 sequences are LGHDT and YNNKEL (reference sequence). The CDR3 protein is CASSAGGGYAEAFF. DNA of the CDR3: TGTGCCAGCAGCGCAGGGGGAGGATACGCTGAAGCTTTCTTT.

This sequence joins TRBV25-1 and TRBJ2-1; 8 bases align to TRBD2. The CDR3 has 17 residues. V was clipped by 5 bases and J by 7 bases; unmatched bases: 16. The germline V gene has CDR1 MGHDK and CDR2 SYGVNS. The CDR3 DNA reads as TGTGCCAGCAGTCCGCGGGGGGCGGGGGGAAATTCTAATGAGCAGTTCTTC. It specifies CASSPRGAGGNSNEQFF.

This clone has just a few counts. The CDR3 region is CATSREASGANVLTF. As DNA, the CDR3 is TGTGCCACCAGCAGAGAGGCCTCTGGGGCCAACGTCCTGACTTTC. V gene TRBV15 combines with J gene TRBJ2-6; D is uncertain. There are 15 residues in the CDR3. V was cut by 0 bases and J by 0 bases, with 3 bases left in between. Germline V CDR1 and CDR2: LNHNV, YYDKDF (reference sequence).

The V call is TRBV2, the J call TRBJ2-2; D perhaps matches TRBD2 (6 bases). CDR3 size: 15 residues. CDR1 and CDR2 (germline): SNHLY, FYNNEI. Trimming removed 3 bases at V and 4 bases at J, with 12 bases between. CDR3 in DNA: TGTGCCAGCAGTGATCTGGTGCGGGGCACCGGGGAGCTGTTTTTT. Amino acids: CASSDLVRGTGELFF.

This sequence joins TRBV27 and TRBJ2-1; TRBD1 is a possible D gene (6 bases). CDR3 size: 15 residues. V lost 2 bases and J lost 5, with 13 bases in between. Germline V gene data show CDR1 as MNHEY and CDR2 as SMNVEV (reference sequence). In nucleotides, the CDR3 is TGTGCCAGCAGTTTAGGGACAACTGCGGACAATGAGCAGTTCTTC. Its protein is CASSLGTTADNEQFF.

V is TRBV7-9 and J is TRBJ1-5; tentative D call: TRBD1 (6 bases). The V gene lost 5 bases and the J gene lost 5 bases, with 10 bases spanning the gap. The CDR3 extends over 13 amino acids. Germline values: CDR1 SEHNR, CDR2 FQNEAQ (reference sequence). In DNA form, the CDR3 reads TGTGCCAGCAGCGGGGACACTTATCAGCCCCAGCATTTT. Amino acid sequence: CASSGDTYQPQHF.

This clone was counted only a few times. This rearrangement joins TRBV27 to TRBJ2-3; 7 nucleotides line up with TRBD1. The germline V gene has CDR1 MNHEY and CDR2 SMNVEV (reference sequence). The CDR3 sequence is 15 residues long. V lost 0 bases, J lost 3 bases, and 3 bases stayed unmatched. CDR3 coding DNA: TGTGCCAGCAGTTTATCGACAGGGTGGACAGATACGCAGTATTTT. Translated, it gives CASSLSTGWTDTQYF.

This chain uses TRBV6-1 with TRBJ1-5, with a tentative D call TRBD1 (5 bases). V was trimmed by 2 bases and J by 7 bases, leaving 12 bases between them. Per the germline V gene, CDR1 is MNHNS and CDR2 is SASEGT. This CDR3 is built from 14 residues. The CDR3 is CASSEFWGDQPQHF. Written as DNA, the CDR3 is TGTGCCAGCAGTGAATTTTGGGGGGACCAGCCCCAGCATTTT.

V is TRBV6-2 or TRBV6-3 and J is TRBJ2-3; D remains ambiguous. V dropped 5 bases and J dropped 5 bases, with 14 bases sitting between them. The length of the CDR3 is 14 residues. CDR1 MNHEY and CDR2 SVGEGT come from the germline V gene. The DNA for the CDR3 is TGTGCCAGCAGTCCCGGCAGGCCATTAGATACGCAGTATTTT. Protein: CASSPGRPLDTQYF.

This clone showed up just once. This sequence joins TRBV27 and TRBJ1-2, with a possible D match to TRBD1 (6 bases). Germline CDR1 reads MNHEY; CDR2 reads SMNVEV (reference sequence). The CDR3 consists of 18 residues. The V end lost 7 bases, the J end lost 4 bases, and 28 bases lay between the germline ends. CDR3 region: CASTSKAGGGGLSYGYTF. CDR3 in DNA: TGTGCCAGCACCTCAAAGGCCGGCGGCGGGGGGCTGAGCTATGGCTACACCTTC.

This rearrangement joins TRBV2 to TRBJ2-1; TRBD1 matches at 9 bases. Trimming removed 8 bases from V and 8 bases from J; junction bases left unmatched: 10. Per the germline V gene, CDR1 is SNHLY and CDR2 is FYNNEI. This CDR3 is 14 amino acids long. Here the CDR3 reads CASSPGQGWDEQFF. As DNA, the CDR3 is TGTGCCAGCTCACCGGGACAGGGTTGGGATGAGCAGTTCTTC.

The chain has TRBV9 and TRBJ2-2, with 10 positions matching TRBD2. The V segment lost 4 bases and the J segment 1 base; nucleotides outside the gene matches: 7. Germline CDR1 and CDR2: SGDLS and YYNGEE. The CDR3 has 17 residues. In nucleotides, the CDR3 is TGTGCCAGCAGCCAATCACTAGCGGGAAAGAACACCGGGGAGCTGTTTTTT. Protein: CASSQSLAGKNTGELFF.

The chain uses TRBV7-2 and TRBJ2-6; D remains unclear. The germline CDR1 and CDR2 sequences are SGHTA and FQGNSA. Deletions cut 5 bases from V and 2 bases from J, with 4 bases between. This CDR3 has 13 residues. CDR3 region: CASSIAGANVLTF. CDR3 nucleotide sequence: TGTGCCAGCAGCATCGCTGGGGCCAACGTCCTGACTTTC.

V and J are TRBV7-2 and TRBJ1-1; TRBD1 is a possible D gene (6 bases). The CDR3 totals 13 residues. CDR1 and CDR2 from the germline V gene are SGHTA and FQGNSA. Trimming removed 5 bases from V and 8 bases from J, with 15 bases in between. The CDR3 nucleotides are TGTGCCAGCAGCCACGGCGTAGGGGGAGAAGCTTTCTTT. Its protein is CASSHGVGGEAFF.

The DNA for the CDR3 is TGTGCCAGCAGCTTGGTCGCAGACTTAATTAATGAAAAACTGTTTTTT. This translates into CASSLVADLINEKLFF. The chain links TRBV5-6 to TRBJ1-4, with D unclear. Per the germline V gene, CDR1 is SGHDT and CDR2 is YYEEEE. The CDR3 is 16 amino acids. Between the trimmed V and J ends, which lost 0 bases and 4 bases, there was a span of 13 bases.

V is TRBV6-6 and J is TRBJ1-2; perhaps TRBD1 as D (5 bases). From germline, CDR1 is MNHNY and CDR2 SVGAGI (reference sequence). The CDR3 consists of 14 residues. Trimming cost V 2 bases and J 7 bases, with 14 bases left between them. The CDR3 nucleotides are TGTGCCAGCAGTTACGAAGTACAGGTTTCTGGCTACACCTTC. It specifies CASSYEVQVSGYTF.

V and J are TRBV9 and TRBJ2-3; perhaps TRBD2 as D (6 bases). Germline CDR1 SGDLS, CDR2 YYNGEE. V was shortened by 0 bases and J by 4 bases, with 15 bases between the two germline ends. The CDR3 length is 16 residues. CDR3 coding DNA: TGTGCCAGCAGCGTAGATGGCGGGGTAGGCCCAGATACGCAGTATTTT. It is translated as CASSVDGGVGPDTQYF.

Written as DNA, the CDR3 is TGTGCCAGCAGCCAAGAAAGCGGGGGGAGATACAATGAGCAGTTCTTC. Translating gives CASSQESGGRYNEQFF. J is TRBJ2-1 and V is TRBV3-1 (or the pseudogene TRBV3-2); TRBD2 matches 9 bases. Trimming at V came to 0 bases and at J to 4 bases, leaving 4 bases not matched to a gene. The CDR3 sequence is 16 residues long. In germline, CDR1 is LGHDT, CDR2 YNNKEL (reference sequence).

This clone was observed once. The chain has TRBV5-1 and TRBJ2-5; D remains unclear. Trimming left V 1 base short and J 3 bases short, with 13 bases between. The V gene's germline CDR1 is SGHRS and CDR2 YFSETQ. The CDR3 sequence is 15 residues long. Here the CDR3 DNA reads TGCGCCAGCAGCTTGCTGGGCAGCAAAGAAGAGACCCAGTACTTC. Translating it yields CASSLLGSKEETQYF. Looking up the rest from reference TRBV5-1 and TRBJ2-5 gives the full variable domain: KAGVTQTPRYLIKTRGQQVTLSCSPISGHRSVSWYQQTPGQGLQFLFEYFSETQRNKGNFPGRFSGRQFSNSRSEMNVSTLELGDSALYLCASSLLGSKEETQYFGPGTRLLVL.

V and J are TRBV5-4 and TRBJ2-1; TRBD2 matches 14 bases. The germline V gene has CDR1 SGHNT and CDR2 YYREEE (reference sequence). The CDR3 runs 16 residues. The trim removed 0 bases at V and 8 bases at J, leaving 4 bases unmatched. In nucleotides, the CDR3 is TGTGCCAGCAGCTTGGGACTAGCGGGGGGGTTAGATGAGCAGTTCTTC. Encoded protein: CASSLGLAGGLDEQFF.

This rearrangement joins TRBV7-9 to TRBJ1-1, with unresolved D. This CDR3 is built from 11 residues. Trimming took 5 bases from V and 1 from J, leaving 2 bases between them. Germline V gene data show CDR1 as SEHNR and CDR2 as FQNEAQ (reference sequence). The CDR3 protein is CASSRNTEAFF. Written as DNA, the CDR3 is TGTGCCAGCAGCCGGAACACTGAAGCTTTCTTT.

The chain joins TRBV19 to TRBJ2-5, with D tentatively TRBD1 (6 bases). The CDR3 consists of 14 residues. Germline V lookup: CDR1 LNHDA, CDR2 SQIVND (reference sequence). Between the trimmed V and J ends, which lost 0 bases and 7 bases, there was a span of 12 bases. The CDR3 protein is CASSIDHRAGTQYF. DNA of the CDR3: TGTGCCAGTAGTATAGATCACAGGGCAGGGACCCAGTACTTC.

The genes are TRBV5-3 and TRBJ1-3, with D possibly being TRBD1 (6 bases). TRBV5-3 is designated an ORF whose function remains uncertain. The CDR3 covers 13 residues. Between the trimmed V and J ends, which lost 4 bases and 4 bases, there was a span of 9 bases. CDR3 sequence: CARSDGQGNTIYF. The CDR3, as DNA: TGTGCCAGAAGCGACGGACAGGGAAACACCATATATTTT.

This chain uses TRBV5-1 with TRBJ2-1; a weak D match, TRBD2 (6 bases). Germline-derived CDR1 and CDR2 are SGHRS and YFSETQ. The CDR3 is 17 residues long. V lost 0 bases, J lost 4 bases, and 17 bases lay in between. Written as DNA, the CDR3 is TGCGCCAGCAGCTTGGGTACCGGGGGACTCAGGTACAATGAGCAGTTCTTC. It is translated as CASSLGTGGLRYNEQFF.